The T cell receptor beta chain described here comes from a study of regulatory T cells in long-lasting Graves disease. CDR3-region Arm-PCR and iRepertoire HTBI primers produced the TCR beta libraries. MiXCR, run by TCRdb on the multiplex PCR reads, gives a single entry per CDR3 protein. There are 600,000 to 650,000 distinct CDR3 sequences in the sample; around 17% occur only once, and 15% to 20% lies in the top ten. This sample's time point: newly diagnosed GD, antithyroid drugs for less than 3 months. From RNA extracted from PBMCs, the TCR library was made. The CDR3 runs 14 residues. Germline V CDR1 and CDR2: DFQATT, SNEGSKA (reference sequence). The V end lost 4 bases, the J end lost 0 bases, and 13 bases lay between the germline ends. These data were also filed under a second study, of T cells in Graves' hyperthyroidism and ophthalmopathy. Per that paper: Graves' hyperthyroidism without ophthalmopathy progression within 18 months was termed stable. Among the patients, aged 18 to 65, hyperthyroidism was newly diagnosed and had lasted under 2 months. The HTBI primer set served for first-round RT-PCR of the TCR CDR3.

The material sequenced was peripheral blood mononuclear cells (PBMCs), taken at new diagnosis, from a patient treated with antithyroid drugs. The chain uses TRBV20-1 and TRBJ2-7, with D possibly being TRBD1 or TRBD2 (5 bases each). The clonotype was recovered from a woman in her 30s with Graves disease. CDR3 coding DNA: TGCAGTGCTATCCGGGACGTAAGCTCCTACGAGCAGTACTTC. Protein product: CSAIRDVSSYEQYF.